The 27 T cell receptor beta chains below were found in one sample sequenced in a study of patients and donors after allogeneic stem cell transplantation. TCRdb used MiXCR to reprocess the RT-PCR reads, holding one entry per CDR3 protein. The data hold tens of thousands of distinct CDR3 sequences, with 40% to 60% observed a single time. Sequenced material: blood, either unsorted or a sorted T cell fraction (not recorded which). The receptors were sampled from a human donor who was either an allogeneic HSCT recipient or a stem cell or donor lymphocyte infusion donor (not recorded which). It is not recorded whose cells these are; they may come from a transplant donor.

V is TRBV4-2 and J is TRBJ1-5; D is ambiguous. Trimming removed 0 bases at V and 3 bases at J, with 12 bases between. Germline values: CDR1 LGHNA, CDR2 YNFKEQ. The CDR3 length is 16 residues. CDR3 residues: CASSQDVAGNNQPQHF. The CDR3 DNA sequence: TGTGCCAGCAGCCAAGATGTCGCAGGAAACAATCAGCCCCAGCATTTT.

In this sample, this clonotype turned up a few times. The rearrangement joins TRBV10-3 to TRBJ1-1, with D perhaps matching TRBD1 (5 bases). Germline-derived CDR1 and CDR2 are ENHRY and SYGVKD. The V end lost 8 bases, the J end lost 2 bases, and 15 bases lay between the germline ends. The CDR3 extends over 14 amino acids. The chain's CDR3 is CAIGRQRTNTEAFF. In DNA, the CDR3 is TGTGCCATCGGAAGACAGAGAACCAACACTGAAGCTTTCTTT.

V is TRBV6-6 and J is TRBJ1-2; a possible D gene is TRBD1 (5 bases). Germline V lookup: CDR1 MNHNY, CDR2 SVGAGI (reference sequence). The CDR3 has 15 residues. The V end lost 4 bases, the J end lost 1 base, and 13 bases lay between the germline ends. The DNA of the CDR3 is TGTGCCAGCAGTTCCCTCCTGACAGATAACTATGGCTACACCTTC. This encodes CASSSLLTDNYGYTF.

This clonotype has more than one count but fewer than ten. This chain links TRBV19 with TRBJ1-5; 8 bases fit TRBD1. V shed 10 bases and J 5 bases; nucleotides not matched to a gene: 13. CDR3 length: 15 amino acids. The germline V gene has CDR1 LNHDA and CDR2 SQIVND (reference sequence). Here the CDR3 reads CATSRDRPYDQPQHF. The CDR3 nucleotides read TGTGCCACAAGTAGGGACAGGCCGTATGATCAGCCCCAGCATTTT.

This clonotype was counted only a few times. The genes are TRBV4-3 and TRBJ1-4, with no clear D. Looked up from germline, CDR1 is LGHNA and CDR2 is YSLEER. The CDR3 covers 16 residues. Trimming took 2 bases from V and 5 from J, leaving 15 bases between them. Written as DNA, the CDR3 is TGCGCCAGCAGCCAAAGGTCTGACGGGGTGAATGAAAAACTGTTTTTT. As protein: CASSQRSDGVNEKLFF.

This chain links TRBV24-1 with TRBJ2-3, with 13 nucleotides matching TRBD2. Trimming removed 4 bases from V and 5 bases from J; junction bases left unmatched: 5. Germline V gene sequence: CDR1 KGHDR, CDR2 SFDVKD. The CDR3 totals 16 residues. The CDR3 DNA is TGTGCCACCAGTGACCCCGGGACTAGCGGGGTAGATACGCAGTATTTT. Protein sequence: CATSDPGTSGVDTQYF.

The chain recombines TRBV11-2 with TRBJ1-1; D unclear. The CDR3 consists of 16 residues. Germline V gene data show CDR1 as SGHAT and CDR2 as FQNNGV. Trimming pared 3 bases from V and 6 bases from J, leaving 20 bases between. CDR3 sequence reads: CASSFTSGLLSSEAFF. For the CDR3, the DNA is TGTGCCAGCAGCTTCACCTCCGGGCTGTTAAGTTCTGAAGCTTTCTTT.

V and J are TRBV4-1 and TRBJ1-2, with D perhaps TRBD1 (6 bases). Germline CDR1 and CDR2: MGHRA and YSYEKL. V was pared by 1 base and J by 2 bases, with 14 bases between. CDR3 length: 16 amino acids. CDR3 loop: CASSQAPGERNYGYTF. The CDR3, as DNA: TGCGCCAGCAGCCAAGCCCCAGGGGAAAGAAACTATGGCTACACCTTC.

The chain recombines TRBV29-1 with TRBJ1-1; unclear D gene. CDR1 and CDR2 from the germline V gene are SQVTM and ANQGSEA. The CDR3 length is 12 residues. The ends were cut back, 4 bases at V and 5 bases at J, with 11 bases in the middle. The CDR3 DNA is TGCAGCGTTGGTTTTGGATTGACTGAAGCTTTCTTT. As protein: CSVGFGLTEAFF. The complete variable domain, with remaining parts taken from reference TRBV29-1 and TRBJ1-1, reads SAVISQKPSRDICQRGTSLTIQCQVDSQVTMMFWYRQQPGQSLTLIATANQGSEATYESGFVIDKFPISRPNLTFSTLTVSNMSPEDSSIYLCSVGFGLTEAFFGQGTRLTVV.

The chain uses TRBV20-1 and TRBJ1-5, with 7 bases that match TRBD1. CDR3 length: 13 residues. Germline trimming cut 4 bases from V and 7 bases from J; bases unmatched to any gene: 7. CDR1 and CDR2 from the germline V gene are DFQATT and SNEGSKA (reference sequence). The CDR3 spells CSAMTGRRQPQHF. CDR3 DNA: TGCAGTGCTATGACAGGGAGACGGCAGCCCCAGCATTTT.

CDR3 in amino acids: CASRRLPNQPQHF. For the CDR3, the DNA is TGTGCCAGCAGAAGACTTCCGAATCAGCCCCAGCATTTT. This chain uses TRBV12-3 or TRBV12-4 with TRBJ1-5; the D is unclear. The CDR3 extends over 13 amino acids. V dropped 6 bases and J dropped 4 bases, with 10 bases sitting between them.

This clonotype was detected a few times. The chain couples TRBV7-6 to TRBJ1-1, with D hard to call. The V and J ends lost 4 bases and 3 bases respectively, with 15 bases between them. CDR1 and CDR2 from the germline V gene are SGHVS and FNYEAQ. The length of the CDR3 is 15 residues. The DNA for the CDR3 is TGTGCCAGCAGCTCCCCAAACGGGGTCTACACTGAAGCTTTCTTT. It specifies CASSSPNGVYTEAFF.

This clonotype has only one observation. V and J are TRBV12-3 or TRBV12-4 and TRBJ1-2, with D possibly matching TRBD1 (5 bases). This CDR3 comprises 15 residues. V shed 5 bases and J shed 3 bases, with 16 bases lying between them. The CDR3 is CASSPLLLGDYGYTF. The CDR3 DNA reads as TGTGCCAGCAGTCCACTTCTCCTAGGGGACTATGGCTACACCTTC.

The J gene is TRBJ1-5, the V gene TRBV6-2 or TRBV6-3; 8 bases are shared with TRBD1. The germline V gene encodes CDR1 MNHEY and CDR2 SVGEGT. This CDR3 contains 17 residues. Trimming at V came to 7 bases and at J to 3 bases, leaving 14 bases not matched to a gene. CDR3 nucleotide sequence: TGTGCCAGCACCAGCCCGCGGACAGGGTGGGACAATCAGCCCCAGCATTTT. Translation: CASTSPRTGWDNQPQHF.

This clonotype appeared a few times. The V call is TRBV20-1, the J call TRBJ1-2, with 8 positions matching TRBD1. The V gene's germline CDR1 is DFQATT and CDR2 SNEGSKA (reference sequence). CDR3 size: 13 residues. The J segment lost 6 bases and the V segment lost 3 bases, leaving 6 bases of the junction unmatched. CDR3: CSASRQGRDGYTF. CDR3 coding DNA: TGCAGTGCTAGTCGACAGGGGCGGGATGGCTACACCTTC.

The chain uses TRBV6-2 or TRBV6-3 and TRBJ1-2; TRBD1 is a possible D gene (6 bases). From germline, CDR1 is MNHEY and CDR2 SVGEGT. There are 14 residues in the CDR3. Deletions cut 0 bases from V and 4 bases from J, with 9 bases between. CDR3 loop: CASSYSRGGYGYTF. In DNA, the CDR3 is TGTGCCAGCAGTTACTCCAGGGGCGGCTATGGCTACACCTTC.

This clonotype was seen only a few times. The rearrangement uses TRBV20-1 and TRBJ1-5, with D possibly being TRBD1 (6 bases). Germline V gives CDR1 DFQATT, CDR2 SNEGSKA (reference sequence). The CDR3 loop spans 17 amino acids. Deletions cut 1 base from V and 4 bases from J, with 20 bases between. In nucleotides, the CDR3 is TGCAGTGCTAGAGGCCACGGGACACAGAGAGGTAATCAGCCCCAGCATTTT. As protein: CSARGHGTQRGNQPQHF.

This chain joins TRBV29-1 and TRBJ2-7; TRBD1 aligns across 9 bases. This CDR3 has 14 residues. V shed 4 bases, J shed 5 bases, and the junction held 9 bases outside the gene matches. Per the germline V gene, CDR1 is SQVTM and CDR2 is ANQGSEA. The CDR3 DNA follows: TGCAGCGTTGTCCGGGACAGGGAATCCCACGAGCAGTACTTC. It yields the protein CSVVRDRESHEQYF.

J is TRBJ2-1 and V is TRBV12-3 or TRBV12-4, with a tentative D call TRBD2 (5 bases). CDR3 length: 12 residues. Trimming cost V 2 bases and J 7 bases, with 6 bases left between them. The CDR3 DNA is TGTGCCAGCAGTTTAAGGGAGAATGAGCAGTTCTTC. Translation gives CASSLRENEQFF.

The chain combines TRBV29-1 with TRBJ1-1; D possibly corresponds to TRBD1 (5 bases). This CDR3 comprises 12 residues. From germline, CDR1 is SQVTM and CDR2 ANQGSEA. V was cut by 3 bases and J by 6 bases, with 11 bases left in between. The CDR3 loop is CSVDRGSPEAFF. As DNA, the CDR3 is TGCAGCGTTGATAGGGGCAGCCCTGAAGCTTTCTTT.

Only a few counts were recorded for this clonotype. The V gene is TRBV14, the J gene TRBJ1-1, with D uncertain. CDR1 is SGHDN and CDR2 is FVKESK in the germline V gene. The CDR3 spans 14 residues. V was shortened by 2 bases and J by 1 base, with 8 bases between the two germline ends. CDR3 sequence reads: CASSQQVGNTEAFF. CDR3 DNA sequence: TGTGCCAGCAGCCAACAGGTCGGGAACACTGAAGCTTTCTTT.

This clonotype was counted a few times. The chain couples TRBV7-9 to TRBJ1-5; a possible D gene is TRBD1 (5 bases). This CDR3 has 15 amino acids. CDR1 SEHNR and CDR2 FQNEAQ come from the germline V gene (reference sequence). V lost 4 bases, J lost 3 bases, and 13 bases lay in between. CDR3 DNA: TGTGCCAGCAGCTCCCATGACAGCTACAATCAGCCCCAGCATTTT. This gives the protein CASSSHDSYNQPQHF. The complete variable domain, with remaining parts taken from reference TRBV7-9 and TRBJ1-5, reads DTGVSQNPRHKITKRGQNVTFRCDPISEHNRLYWYRQTLGQGPEFLTYFQNEAQLEKSRLLSDRFSAERPKGSFSTLEIQRTEQGDSAMYLCASSSHDSYNQPQHFGDGTRLSIL.

The chain combines TRBV7-8 with TRBJ1-6; D remains ambiguous. CDR3 length equals 13 residues. The V end was cut by 6 bases, the J end by 7 bases, with 10 bases between. CDR1 SGHVS and CDR2 FQNEAQ come from the germline V gene. CDR3 coding DNA: TGTGCCAGCAGAAACAGTGAAAATTCACCCCTCCACTTT. This sequence encodes CASRNSENSPLHF.

This clonotype was seen a few times. This rearrangement joins TRBV12-3 or TRBV12-4 to TRBJ1-1; TRBD1 aligns across 8 bases. The trim removed 6 bases at V and 2 bases at J, leaving 5 bases unmatched. CDR3 length: 14 residues. The CDR3 sequence is CASRQTGENTEAFF. The CDR3 DNA reads TGTGCCAGCAGACAGACAGGGGAAAACACTGAAGCTTTCTTT.

The genes are TRBV12-3 or TRBV12-4 and TRBJ2-2; perhaps TRBD2 as D (5 bases). The CDR3 contains 14 residues. Trimming removed 3 bases from V and 4 bases from J, with 9 bases in between. CDR3 sequence (DNA): TGTGCCAGCAGTTTGAGACGGGGCACCGGGGAGCTGTTTTTT. Translated: CASSLRRGTGELFF.

V usage is TRBV7-3 and J usage is TRBJ1-3; tentative D call: TRBD1 (6 bases). V lost 2 bases, J lost 8 bases, and 13 bases lay in between. The CDR3 length is 14 residues. Per the germline V gene, CDR1 is SGHTA and CDR2 is FQGTGA. The CDR3 DNA reads as TGTGCCAGCAGCTTATCTCACAGGGACGACACCATATATTTT. Translating it yields CASSLSHRDDTIYF.

V gene TRBV2 combines with J gene TRBJ2-7; D is undetermined. V was pared by 10 bases and J by 0 bases, with 13 bases between. Germline CDR1 is SNHLY and CDR2 is FYNNEI. The CDR3 has 13 residues. DNA for the CDR3: TGTGCCACCAAGGTCGCTAGCTCCTACGAGCAGTACTTC. Its translation: CATKVASSYEQYF.